The rows below give T cell receptor beta chains drawn from one sample of a study of neurological immune-mediated disorders. TCRdb ran MiXCR on the 5' RACE reads and lists one entry per CDR3 protein. The data show tens of thousands of distinct CDR3 sequences, about 13% seen once. Sequences were obtained from PBMCs. These receptor sequences come from a woman aged 40 to 55 in good health. CDR3s include the opening cysteine and the closing phenylalanine or tryptophan. D genes are given only for firm matches. Rows may omit the clone size; those that give it use once, few, many or a size class.

clone_size: many
d_call: .
v_call: TRBV3-1
j_call: TRBJ2-1
cdr3_length: 15
cdr3_nt: TGTGCCAGCAGCCTTCGGGATAGCCCAAACAATGAGCAGTTCTTC
cdr3_aa: CASSLRDSPNNEQFF

clone_size: .
d_call: .
v_call: TRBV3-1
j_call: TRBJ1-1
cdr3_length: 15
cdr3_nt: TGTGCCAGCAGCCAGTCACAGGGTAGGAACACTGAAGCTTTCTTT
cdr3_aa: CASSQSQGRNTEAFF

clone_size: many
d_call: .
v_call: TRBV5-5
j_call: TRBJ1-2
cdr3_length: 15
cdr3_nt: TGTGCCAGCCAGCTGGTGACCTACTCTAACTATGGCTACACCTTC
cdr3_aa: CASQLVTYSNYGYTF

clone_size: many
d_call: TRBD2
v_call: TRBV5-1
j_call: TRBJ2-5
cdr3_length: 16
cdr3_nt: TGCGCCAGCAGCTTGGTGCCTAGCGGGGGTCAAGAGACCCAGTACTTC
cdr3_aa: CASSLVPSGGQETQYF

clone_size: many
d_call: TRBD2
v_call: TRBV18
j_call: TRBJ2-5
cdr3_length: 15
cdr3_nt: TGTGCCAGCTCACCACCCGGCGGGGGAGAAGAGACCCAGTACTTC
cdr3_aa: CASSPPGGGEETQYF

clone_size: many
d_call: .
v_call: TRBV5-1
j_call: TRBJ2-6
cdr3_length: 18
cdr3_nt: TGCGCCAGCAGCTTGTCCCTCCCAGGCAGCTCTGGGGCCAACGTCCTGACTTTC
cdr3_aa: CASSLSLPGSSGANVLTF

clone_size: many
d_call: .
v_call: TRBV5-6
j_call: TRBJ1-1
cdr3_length: 12
cdr3_nt: TGTGCCAGCAGCGGGATGAACACTGAAGCTTTCTTT
cdr3_aa: CASSGMNTEAFF

clone_size: many
d_call: .
v_call: TRBV3-1
j_call: TRBJ1-2
cdr3_length: 12
cdr3_nt: TGTGCCAGCAGCCCCGGCGGGCTCGGCTACACCTTC
cdr3_aa: CASSPGGLGYTF

clone_size: many
d_call: .
v_call: TRBV6-5
j_call: TRBJ1-1
cdr3_length: 13
cdr3_nt: TGTGCCAGCAGTTACCAGCAGGAATTTGAAGCTTTCTTT
cdr3_aa: CASSYQQEFEAFF

clone_size: .
d_call: TRBD1
v_call: TRBV7-2
j_call: TRBJ1-2
cdr3_length: 16
cdr3_nt: TGTGCCAGCAGATTCCCGGGACAGGGAAGTTTACATGGCTACACCTTC
cdr3_aa: CASRFPGQGSLHGYTF

clone_size: few
d_call: .
v_call: TRBV20-1
j_call: TRBJ1-1
cdr3_length: 18
cdr3_nt: TGCAGTGCTAGAGAGATTGGATTAGTATCGAATAAGGACACTGAAGCTTTCTTT
cdr3_aa: CSAREIGLVSNKDTEAFF

clone_size: .
d_call: TRBD2
v_call: TRBV7-6
j_call: TRBJ2-1
cdr3_length: 13
cdr3_nt: TGTGCCAGCATCAGCGGGAGCTACAATGAGCAGTTCTTC
cdr3_aa: CASISGSYNEQFF

clone_size: .
d_call: TRBD1
v_call: TRBV3-1
j_call: TRBJ2-2
cdr3_length: 15
cdr3_nt: TGTGCCAGCAGCCCACGGACAGGGGATCCCGGGGAGCTGTTTTTT
cdr3_aa: CASSPRTGDPGELFF

clone_size: few
d_call: .
v_call: TRBV19
j_call: TRBJ1-1
cdr3_length: 15
cdr3_nt: TGTGCCAGTAGTATCGCCCGGGAAGGGATAACTGAAGCTTTCTTT
cdr3_aa: CASSIAREGITEAFF

clone_size: many
d_call: .
v_call: TRBV5-5
j_call: TRBJ2-7
cdr3_length: 15
cdr3_nt: TGTGCCAGCAGCTCTAGCAAAAAACGGACTGGCGAGCAGTACTTC
cdr3_aa: CASSSSKKRTGEQYF

clone_size: many
d_call: .
v_call: TRBV7-7
j_call: TRBJ2-5
cdr3_length: 15
cdr3_nt: TGTGCCAGCAGCTTAATCGGAGGGGCTCAAGAGACCCAGTACTTC
cdr3_aa: CASSLIGGAQETQYF

clone_size: many
d_call: .
v_call: TRBV7-2
j_call: TRBJ2-1
cdr3_length: 16
cdr3_nt: TGTGCCAGCAGCTTGGGCGGTTCTAGCTCCTACAATGAGCAGTTCTTC
cdr3_aa: CASSLGGSSSYNEQFF

clone_size: medium-sized
d_call: .
v_call: TRBV21-1
j_call: TRBJ1-5
cdr3_length: 17
cdr3_nt: TGTGCCAGCAGCAAAGGCCCGCCTGACAGGGTAAATCAGCCCCAGCATTTT
cdr3_aa: CASSKGPPDRVNQPQHF

clone_size: many
d_call: .
v_call: TRBV2
j_call: TRBJ1-2
cdr3_length: 14
cdr3_nt: TGTGCCAGCAGCCCCGGGCCAGATTTGTATGGCTACACCTTC
cdr3_aa: CASSPGPDLYGYTF

clone_size: many
d_call: .
v_call: TRBV29-1
j_call: TRBJ1-1
cdr3_length: 14
cdr3_nt: TGCAGCGTTGAAGATGACAGTTTTAATCCTGAAGCTTTCTTT
cdr3_aa: CSVEDDSFNPEAFF

clone_size: many
d_call: TRBD2
v_call: TRBV3-1
j_call: TRBJ2-7
cdr3_length: 15
cdr3_nt: TGTGCCAGCAGCCAAGTTGGGACTAGCTCCTACGAGCAGTACTTC
cdr3_aa: CASSQVGTSSYEQYF

clone_size: .
d_call: TRBD1
v_call: TRBV19
j_call: TRBJ2-7
cdr3_length: 15
cdr3_nt: TGTGCCAGTAGACTACAGGGGCAGTTAAGCTACGAGCAGTACTTC
cdr3_aa: CASRLQGQLSYEQYF

clone_size: many
d_call: TRBD1
v_call: TRBV24-1
j_call: TRBJ1-2
cdr3_length: 14
cdr3_nt: TGTGCCACCAGCCGCGGACAGGATGGGAAGGGCTACACCTTC
cdr3_aa: CATSRGQDGKGYTF

clone_size: many
d_call: TRBD1
v_call: TRBV29-1
j_call: TRBJ2-7
cdr3_length: 15
cdr3_nt: TGCAGCGTTGAAGCCGCACAGGGGGGAGCTTACGAGCAGTACTTC
cdr3_aa: CSVEAAQGGAYEQYF

clone_size: many
d_call: .
v_call: TRBV4-3
j_call: TRBJ1-1
cdr3_length: 14
cdr3_nt: TGCGCCAGCAGCCAATTACCGGGAGCCTTTGAAGCTTTCTTT
cdr3_aa: CASSQLPGAFEAFF